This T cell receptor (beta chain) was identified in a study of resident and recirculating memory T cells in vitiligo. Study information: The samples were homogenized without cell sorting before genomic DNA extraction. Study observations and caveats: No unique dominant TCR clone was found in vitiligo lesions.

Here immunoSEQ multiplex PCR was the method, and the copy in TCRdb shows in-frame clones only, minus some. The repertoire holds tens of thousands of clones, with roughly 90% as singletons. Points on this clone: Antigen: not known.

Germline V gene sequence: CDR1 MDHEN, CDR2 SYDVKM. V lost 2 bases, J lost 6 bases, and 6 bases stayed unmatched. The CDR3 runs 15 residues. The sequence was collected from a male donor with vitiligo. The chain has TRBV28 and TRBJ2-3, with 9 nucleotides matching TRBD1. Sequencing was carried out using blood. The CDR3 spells CASSLRTGARDTQYF. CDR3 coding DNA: TGTGCCAGCAGTTTAAGGACAGGGGCGAGGGATACGCAGTATTTT.